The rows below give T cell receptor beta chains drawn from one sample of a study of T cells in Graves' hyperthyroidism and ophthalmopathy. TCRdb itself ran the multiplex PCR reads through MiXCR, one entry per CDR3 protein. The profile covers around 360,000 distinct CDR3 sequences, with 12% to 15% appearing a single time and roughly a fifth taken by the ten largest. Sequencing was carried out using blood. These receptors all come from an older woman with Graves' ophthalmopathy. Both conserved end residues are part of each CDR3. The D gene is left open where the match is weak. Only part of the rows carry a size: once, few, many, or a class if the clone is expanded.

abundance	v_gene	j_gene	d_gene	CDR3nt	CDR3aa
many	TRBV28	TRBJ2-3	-	TGTGCCAGCAGTTTTAGGAGCAGTCTTAGCACAGATACGCAGTATTTT	CASSFRSSLSTDTQYF
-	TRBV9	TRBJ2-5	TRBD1	TGTGCCAGCAGCGATGGGACAGGGAAAGAGACCCAGTACTTC	CASSDGTGKETQYF
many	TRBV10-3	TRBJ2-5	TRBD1	TGTGCCATCAGAGCCGGGACAGGGGAGGAGACCCAGTACTTC	CAIRAGTGEETQYF
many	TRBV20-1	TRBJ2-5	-	TGCAGTATGGCCGGGGAAGAGACCCAGTACTTC	CSMAGEETQYF
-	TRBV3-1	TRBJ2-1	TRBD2	TGTGCCAGCAGCCAAATTAGCGGGAGGGCGTCCTACAATGAGCAGTTCTTC	CASSQISGRASYNEQFF
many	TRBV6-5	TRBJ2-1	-	TGTGCCAGCAGTTACTCGAATGGCGGAGAGCAGTTCTTC	CASSYSNGGEQFF
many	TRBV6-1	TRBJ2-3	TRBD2	TGTGCCAGCAAGGGGGAGGTAGCGGGAGTGGCAGATACGCAGTATTTT	CASKGEVAGVADTQYF
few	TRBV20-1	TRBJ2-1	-	TGCAGTGCTAGACGGGACCCCAGGGAGGAGCAGTGCTTC	CSARRDPREEQCF
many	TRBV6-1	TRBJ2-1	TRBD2	TGTGCCAGCACTACAACAGCGGGAGTCTACAATGAGCAGTTCTTC	CASTTTAGVYNEQFF
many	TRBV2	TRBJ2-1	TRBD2	TGTGCCAGCAGTGCGGGACTAGCGGGTCCCTACAATGAGCAGTTCTTC	CASSAGLAGPYNEQFF
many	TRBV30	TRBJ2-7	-	TGTGCCTGGAGTGAGGTCAACGGGTTTAGCGAGCAGTACTTC	CAWSEVNGFSEQYF
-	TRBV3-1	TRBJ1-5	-	TGTGCCAGCAGCCCCTTTATCACAGGTAATCAGCCCCAGCATTTT	CASSPFITGNQPQHF
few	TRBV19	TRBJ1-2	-	TGTGCCAGTAGCACCGGGCAGCTCTATGGCTACACCTTC	CASSTGQLYGYTF
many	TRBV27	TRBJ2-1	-	TGTGCCAGCAGTTTATCACAAGGGCCTCGTGGTGAGCAGTTCTTC	CASSLSQGPRGEQFF
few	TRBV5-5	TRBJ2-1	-	TGTGCCAGCAGCTTGGAAGGGGGCTCCTACAATGAGCAGTTCTTC	CASSLEGGSYNEQFF
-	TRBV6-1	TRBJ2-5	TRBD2	TGTGCCAGCAGTGAGCTAGCGGGAGGCAGGGAGACCCAGTACTTC	CASSELAGGRETQYF
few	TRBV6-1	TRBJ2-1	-	TGTGCCAGCAGTTTCCGGACATATTCGAAAAATGAGCAGTTCTTC	CASSFRTYSKNEQFF
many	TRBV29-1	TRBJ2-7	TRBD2	TGCAGCGTTGCGCTAGCGGGCGGTTACGAGCAGTACTTC	CSVALAGGYEQYF
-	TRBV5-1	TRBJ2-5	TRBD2	TGCGCCAGCAGCTTGGGGGGACTAGCGGAGAGAGAGACCCAGTACTTC	CASSLGGLAERETQYF
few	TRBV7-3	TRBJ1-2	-	TGTGCCAGCAGCTTAACATCCTGGGGAGGTGGCTACACCTTC	CASSLTSWGGGYTF
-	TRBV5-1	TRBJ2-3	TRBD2	TGCGCCAGCAGCTCCACCCCTAGCGGCCAAGGGGATACGCAGTATTTT	CASSSTPSGQGDTQYF
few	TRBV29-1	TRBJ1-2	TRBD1	TGCAGCGTTGATCAGGGGGCGATCAGATATGGCTACACCTTC	CSVDQGAIRYGYTF
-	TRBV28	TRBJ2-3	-	TGTGCCAGCAGCGGTAGGGGGGGTCCAGATACGCAGTATTTT	CASSGRGGPDTQYF
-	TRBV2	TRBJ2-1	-	TGTGCCAGCAGTGGGGTAGGGGGCAATGAGCAGTTCTTC	CASSGVGGNEQFF
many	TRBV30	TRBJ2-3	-	TGTGCCTGGAGACACTCGGGGGATACGCAGTATTTT	CAWRHSGDTQYF
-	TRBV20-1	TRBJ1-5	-	TGCAGTGCAAGACGCACCGGGACCTCAGGCAATCAGCCCCAGCATTTT	CSARRTGTSGNQPQHF
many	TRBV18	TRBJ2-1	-	TGTGCCAGCTCACCAGAGGGGGTGGCGTACAATGAGCAGTTCTTC	CASSPEGVAYNEQFF
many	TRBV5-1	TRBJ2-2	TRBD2	TGCGCCAGCAGCCTACGAGGGACAGCTCCGGGACTAGCGGGGAGGACCGGGGAGCTGTTTTTT	CASSLRGTAPGLAGRTGELFF
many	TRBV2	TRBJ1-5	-	TGTGCCAGCAGTGAACCCGCCGACAGGTCCTACAATCAGCCCCAGCATTTT	CASSEPADRSYNQPQHF
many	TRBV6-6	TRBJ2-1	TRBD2	TGTGCCAGCAGTTACAGGAGCGGGGGCGGTAGTGGTGAGCAGTTCTTC	CASSYRSGGGSGEQFF
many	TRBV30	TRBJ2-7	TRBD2	TGTGCCTGCCTATCGGGGGAGGGGTCGTCCTACGAGCAGTACTTC	CACLSGEGSSYEQYF
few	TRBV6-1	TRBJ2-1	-	TGTGCCAGCAGTGAAACGGCGGAATACAATGAGCAGTTCTTC	CASSETAEYNEQFF
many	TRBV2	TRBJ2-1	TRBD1	TGTGCCAGCACCGGCTACAGGGGGACCAGTGAGCAGTTCTTC	CASTGYRGTSEQFF
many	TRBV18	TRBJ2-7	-	TGTGCCAGCTCACCAGAGGCAGTAAGCTCCTACGAGCAGTACTTC	CASSPEAVSSYEQYF
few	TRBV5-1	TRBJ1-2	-	TGCGCCAGCAGCTCCGGACATACCTTGGGCTATGGCTACACCTTC	CASSSGHTLGYGYTF
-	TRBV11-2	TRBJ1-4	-	TGTGCCAGCTCGCAGGGGTTTACTAATGAAAAACTGTCCTTT	CASSQGFTNEKLSF
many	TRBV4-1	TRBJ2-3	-	TGCGCCAGCAGCCCCAGAATCTGGAGCCTAATCACAGATACGCAGTATTTT	CASSPRIWSLITDTQYF
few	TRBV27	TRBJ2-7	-	TGTGCCAGCAGTGTTAACCAGGGCTACGAGCAGTACTTC	CASSVNQGYEQYF
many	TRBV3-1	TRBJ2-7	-	TGTGCCAGCAGCCAAGTCTCCATTCGGGGATCCGAGCAGTACTTC	CASSQVSIRGSEQYF
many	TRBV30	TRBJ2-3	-	TGTGCCTGGAGTGTACTGGGCGCAGATACGCAGTATTTT	CAWSVLGADTQYF
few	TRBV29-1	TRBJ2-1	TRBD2	TGCAGCGCCGGACAGCTTAGCGGGAGAATATCCAATGAGCAGTTCTTC	CSAGQLSGRISNEQFF
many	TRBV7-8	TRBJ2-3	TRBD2	TGTGCCAGCAGCCTAACTAGCGGGAGAACAGATACGCAGTATTTT	CASSLTSGRTDTQYF
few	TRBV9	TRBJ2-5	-	TGTGCCAGCAGCAAAGGGAACCAAGAGACCCAGTACTTC	CASSKGNQETQYF
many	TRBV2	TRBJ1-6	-	TGTGCCAGCAGTGACCGGGGGCAGGGTAATTCACCCCTCCACTTT	CASSDRGQGNSPLHF
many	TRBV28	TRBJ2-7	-	TGTGCCAGCAGTAACCCGCCCCGCGAGCAGTACTTC	CASSNPPREQYF
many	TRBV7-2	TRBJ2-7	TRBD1	TGTGCCACCAAGACAGGGGGCGGCTACGAGCAGTACTTC	CATKTGGGYEQYF
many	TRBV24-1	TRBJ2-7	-	TGTGCCACCAGTGATTTGCAGGGCGTTTACGAGCAGTACTTC	CATSDLQGVYEQYF
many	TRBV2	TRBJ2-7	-	TGTGCCAGCATGGGCCCAGGAAGCTACGAGCAGTACTTC	CASMGPGSYEQYF
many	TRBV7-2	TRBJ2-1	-	TGTGCCAGCAGCTTTCGGGGTCTGGATGAGCAGTTCTTC	CASSFRGLDEQFF
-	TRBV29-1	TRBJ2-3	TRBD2	TGCAGTTCCCAGGCGGGGGGGGCAGATACGCAGTATTTT	CSSQAGGADTQYF